Below are 21 T cell receptor beta chains sequenced from a single sample in a study of Graves' ophthalmopathy and Graves' hyperthyroidism. Amplification of TCR beta CDR3 regions used RNA transcripts. RT-PCR was first run with HTBI primers, then multiplex PCR in a second round. TCRdb reanalysed the multiplex PCR reads using MiXCR and keeps one entry per CDR3 protein. This sample has about 1.1 million distinct CDR3 sequences, with approximately 35% found just once. Sequences were obtained from peripheral blood or thyroid tissue (not recorded which). These TCRs come from an adult man with Graves' hyperthyroidism.

This clonotype has at least ten counts. The chain has TRBV29-1 and TRBJ1-2; D uncertain. The CDR3 has 14 amino acids. Germline V lookup: CDR1 SQVTM, CDR2 ANQGSEA. The V and J ends lost 3 bases and 3 bases respectively, with 14 bases between them. DNA of the CDR3: TGCAGCGTTGATGATCGGGAAGGTGACTATGGCTACACCTTC. Translating gives CSVDDREGDYGYTF.

This clonotype has just a few counts. The chain combines TRBV28 with TRBJ1-3; D is unclear. CDR1 and CDR2 from the germline V gene are MDHEN and SYDVKM. This CDR3 is built from 16 residues. The V end lost 3 bases, the J end lost 0 bases, and 12 bases lay between the germline ends. Here the CDR3 reads CASSLSGFYSGNTIYF. The CDR3 region has the DNA TGTGCCAGCAGTTTGTCCGGCTTCTACTCTGGAAACACCATATATTTT.

Only a few counts were recorded for this clonotype. The chain combines TRBV10-3 with TRBJ2-2; D not resolved. The germline CDR1 and CDR2 sequences are ENHRY and SYGVKD. Trimming left V 10 bases short and J 4 bases short, with 10 bases between. This CDR3 has 12 residues. CDR3 in DNA: TGTGCCAGTCGACTTTTCACCGGGGAGCTGTTTTTT. As protein: CASRLFTGELFF.

This clonotype has only a few counts. This sequence joins TRBV20-1 and TRBJ1-2; no firm D call. The V and J ends lost 3 bases and 4 bases respectively, with 6 bases between them. This CDR3 comprises 11 residues. Germline V gives CDR1 DFQATT, CDR2 SNEGSKA (reference sequence). The CDR3 DNA sequence: TGCAGTGCTAGTGCTCCCTATGGCTACACCTTC. As protein: CSASAPYGYTF.

V gene TRBV19 combines with J gene TRBJ1-5; TRBD1 matches at 7 bases. The germline V gene encodes CDR1 LNHDA and CDR2 SQIVND (reference sequence). After removal of 3 bases from V and 0 bases from J, the junction contained 5 bases not matched to a gene. The CDR3 is 16 amino acids. The CDR3 sequence: CASSMRTGFSNQPQHF. The CDR3 bases are TGTGCCAGTAGTATGAGGACAGGTTTTAGCAATCAGCCCCAGCATTTT.

This clonotype was detected a few times. V usage is TRBV7-7 and J usage is TRBJ2-2; 12 bases fit TRBD2. The CDR3 covers 19 residues. Trimming removed 5 bases from V and 3 bases from J; junction bases left unmatched: 13. Germline V gene lookup returns CDR1 SSHAT and CDR2 FNYEAQ (reference sequence). This CDR3 reads CASSADSGTSGFHTGELFF. The CDR3 DNA follows: TGTGCCAGCAGCGCTGATTCCGGGACTAGCGGGTTTCACACCGGGGAGCTGTTTTTT.

The table lists this clonotype with many counts. The CDR3 loop is CASSLGGGYSNQPQHF. The CDR3 DNA is TGTGCCAGCAGTCTTGGGGGGGGCTATAGCAATCAGCCCCAGCATTTT. The V and J genes are TRBV12-3 or TRBV12-4 and TRBJ1-5, with a possible D match to TRBD1 (6 bases). This CDR3 comprises 16 residues. The V gene lost 5 bases and the J gene lost 0 bases, with 14 bases spanning the gap.

This clonotype was observed a few times. The chain combines TRBV7-9 with TRBJ2-5; 13 bases agree with TRBD2. The CDR3 has 15 residues. Germline assignment: CDR1 SEHNR and CDR2 FQNEAQ (reference sequence). With 5 bases clipped from V and 4 bases from J, the junction kept 4 bases outside the gene matches. The DNA of the CDR3 is TGTGCCAGCAGCCGACTAGCGGGGGGCGGAGAGACCCAGTACTTC. It specifies CASSRLAGGGETQYF.

In its sample, this clonotype was seen a few times. V usage is TRBV6-2 or TRBV6-3 and J usage is TRBJ2-5; D is uncertain. The CDR3 length is 12 residues. The V end was cut by 2 bases, the J end by 9 bases, with 10 bases between. Germline CDR1 is MNHEY and CDR2 is SVGEGT. Written as DNA, the CDR3 is TGTGCCAGCAGTTACGGTCCCCAGGCCCAGTACTTC. Its translation is CASSYGPQAQYF.

Many counts were recorded for this clonotype. The chain recombines TRBV15 with TRBJ1-4; 7 bases are a match to TRBD1. V dropped 2 bases and J dropped 8; count of bases not matched to a gene: 8. This CDR3 contains 15 residues. CDR1 is LNHNV and CDR2 is YYDKDF in the germline V gene (reference sequence). CDR3 loop: CATSRNRGTAEKLFF. The CDR3 DNA is TGTGCCACCAGCAGAAACAGGGGAACAGCGGAAAAACTGTTTTTT.

This clonotype was seen at least ten times. The genes are TRBV7-8 and TRBJ2-7, with no clear D. Per germline, CDR1 SGHVS and CDR2 FQNEAQ. The CDR3 consists of 15 residues. The ends were cut back, 1 base at V and 11 bases at J, with 21 bases in the middle. CDR3 in DNA: TGTGCCAGCAGCTTAGTACCGGAATACCTGGAAAAGGAGTACTTC. Its protein product is CASSLVPEYLEKEYF.

This clonotype was recorded a few times. The chain uses TRBV28 and TRBJ1-2; 7 nucleotides align to TRBD1. The length of the CDR3 is 14 residues. V shed 6 bases, J shed 2 bases, and the junction held 6 bases outside the gene matches. CDR1 MDHEN and CDR2 SYDVKM come from the germline V gene. In nucleotides, the CDR3 is TGTGCCAGCAGACACAGGGGATTAAACTATGGCTACACCTTC. It translates to CASRHRGLNYGYTF.

The rearrangement links TRBV7-2 to TRBJ1-5; D perhaps matches TRBD1 (5 bases). There are 15 residues in the CDR3. The V gene's germline CDR1 is SGHTA and CDR2 FQGNSA. Trimming shortened V by 5 bases and J by 6 bases, and 17 bases separated the two germline ends. In DNA, the CDR3 is TGTGCCAGCAGCACGGGGGGTCTCTGGGGTCAGCCCCAGCATTTT. Amino acid sequence: CASSTGGLWGQPQHF.

This clonotype was counted many times. V gene TRBV19 combines with J gene TRBJ1-5, with 9 bases that match TRBD1. Germline CDR1 and CDR2: LNHDA and SQIVND (reference sequence). This CDR3 spans 16 amino acids. Losses at the gene ends were 2 bases for V and 6 bases for J; bases not matched to a gene: 8. CDR3 residues: CASSIRDGTGIQPQHF. The CDR3 coding sequence is TGTGCCAGTAGTATAAGGGACGGGACAGGGATTCAGCCCCAGCATTTT. The full variable domain, in which reference TRBV19 and TRBJ1-5 provide the parts outside the CDR3, is DGGITQSPKYLFRKEGQNVTLSCEQNLNHDAMYWYRQDPGQGLRLIYYSQIVNDFQKGDIAEGYSVSREKKESFPLTVTSAQKNPTAFYLCASSIRDGTGIQPQHFGDGTRLSIL.

This clonotype was detected ten times or more. The rearrangement links TRBV4-1 to TRBJ1-6; D may be TRBD1 (5 bases). The CDR3 consists of 13 residues. The V end lost 1 base, the J end lost 10 bases, and 8 bases lay between the germline ends. Per germline, CDR1 MGHRA and CDR2 YSYEKL. The DNA for the CDR3 is TGCGCCAGCAGCCAAGGAGGGGCCTCACCCCTCCACTTT. This sequence encodes CASSQGGASPLHF.

Regarding this clonotype: This may be a read error, as it is one base from a much larger clone. This sequence joins TRBV6-4 and TRBJ2-2, with 9 bases identical to TRBD1. The assigned J gene may be wrong: the sequence end matches TRBJ1-4 better. Looked up from germline, CDR1 is MRHNA and CDR2 is SNTAGT. The CDR3 length is 14 residues. CDR3 sequence (DNA): TGTGCCAGTCAACAGGGGGCGCGTAATGAAAAACTGTTTTTT. As protein: CASQQGARNEKLFF.

V is TRBV6-5 and J is TRBJ1-6; no reliable D call. The CDR3 loop spans 14 amino acids. Germline-derived CDR1 and CDR2 are MNHEY and SVGAGI. The ends were cut back, 0 bases at V and 11 bases at J, with 11 bases in the middle. The CDR3 loop is CASSYSLTPPPLHF. The CDR3, as DNA: TGTGCCAGCAGTTACTCGTTGACTCCACCACCCCTCCACTTT.

This clonotype was counted many times. The chain joins TRBV9 to TRBJ1-4; D call uncertain. Germline-derived CDR1 and CDR2 are SGDLS and YYNGEE. V dropped 0 bases and J dropped 11 bases, with 11 bases sitting between them. The CDR3 has 13 residues. The CDR3 coding sequence is TGTGCCAGCAGCGTAGGCCCCCCGGGGAAACTGTTTTTT. This sequence encodes CASSVGPPGKLFF.

The chain is built from TRBV19 and TRBJ1-5; tentative D call: TRBD1 (5 bases). Germline values: CDR1 LNHDA, CDR2 SQIVND (reference sequence). The CDR3 contains 15 residues. V gave up 7 bases and J gave up 5 bases, with 18 bases separating them. CDR3 sequence: CASNFRQGVYQPQHF. In nucleotides, the CDR3 is TGTGCCAGTAATTTTAGGCAGGGTGTCTATCAGCCCCAGCATTTT.

This clonotype was recorded at least ten times. J is TRBJ1-2 and V is TRBV15; D call uncertain. The CDR3 runs to 14 residues. From germline, CDR1 is LNHNV and CDR2 YYDKDF (reference sequence). V lost 0 bases and J 7 bases, leaving 12 bases between the germline ends. The CDR3: CATSRDRPVSGYTF. The DNA of the CDR3 is TGTGCCACCAGCAGAGATCGCCCGGTTTCTGGCTACACCTTC.

The J gene is TRBJ2-5, the V gene TRBV6-6; perhaps TRBD2 as D (6 bases). The CDR3 is made up of 16 amino acids. Germline assignment: CDR1 MNHNY and CDR2 SVGAGI (reference sequence). V was trimmed by 2 bases and J by 3 bases, leaving 16 bases between them. The CDR3 here is CASSYETGTRKETQYF. DNA for the CDR3: TGTGCCAGCAGTTACGAGACCGGGACTCGTAAAGAGACCCAGTACTTC.